One sample yielded the 16 T cell receptor beta chains listed below, sequenced in a study of shared clonotypes between healthy human individuals. Method: immunoSEQ multiplex PCR; TCRdb's copy keeps in-frame clones and lacks some. The data contain approximately 510,000 clones, approximately 79% of them seen just once; the ten biggest clones take up approximately 12%. Sequenced material: PBMCs. Receptors were obtained from a woman aged 40 to 50 in good health. Some clones in this sample may be carry-over from other donors' samples.

The CDR3 here is CASSFSDRGASNQPQHF. CDR3 DNA: TGTGCCAGCAGCTTTTCGGACAGGGGCGCCAGCAATCAGCCCCAGCATTTT. This chain connects TRBV7-2 to TRBJ1-5; TRBD1 matches 9 bases. Germline V gene sequence: CDR1 SGHTA, CDR2 FQGNSA. The CDR3 consists of 17 residues. V shed 3 bases, J shed 1 base, and the junction held 7 bases outside the gene matches.

The chain joins TRBV19 to TRBJ2-2; 12 bases line up with TRBD2. Trimming cost V 5 bases and J 5 bases; bases outside gene matches: 6. Germline CDR1 reads LNHDA; CDR2 reads SQIVND (reference sequence). This CDR3 spans 16 amino acids. The CDR3: CASSASGRAGTGELFF. The CDR3 DNA reads TGTGCCAGTAGTGCTAGCGGGAGGGCCGGAACCGGGGAGCTGTTTTTT.

J is TRBJ1-2 and V is TRBV2; no definite D call. Between the trimmed V and J ends, which lost 6 bases and 2 bases, there was a span of 7 bases. The CDR3 covers 12 residues. Germline CDR1 is SNHLY and CDR2 is FYNNEI. In DNA form, the CDR3 reads TGTGCCAGCAGGACGTTAAACTATGGCTACACCTTC. Amino acids: CASRTLNYGYTF.

The rearrangement joins TRBV9 to TRBJ2-3; the D gene could be TRBD1 or TRBD2 (5 bases each). V gave up 0 bases and J gave up 6 bases, with 14 bases separating them. The CDR3 sequence is 15 residues long. The germline CDR1 and CDR2 sequences are SGDLS and YYNGEE. The DNA of the CDR3 is TGTGCCAGCAGCGTAGGGGGGACGGCGGTGGATACGCAGTATTTT. Protein product: CASSVGGTAVDTQYF.

The chain couples TRBV4-3 to TRBJ2-4; D unclear. Germline-derived CDR1 and CDR2 are LGHNA and YSLEER. This CDR3 contains 13 residues. Trimming left V 1 base short and J 9 bases short, with 10 bases between. CDR3 nucleotide sequence: TGCGCCAGCAGCCAAGTTACTTATGGCATTCAGTACTTC. Protein sequence: CASSQVTYGIQYF.

The chain combines TRBV6-6 with TRBJ2-5; 7 bases align to TRBD2. From germline, CDR1 is MNHNY and CDR2 SVGAGI (reference sequence). V shed 4 bases, J shed 4 bases, and the junction held 9 bases outside the gene matches. The CDR3 has 15 residues. In nucleotides, the CDR3 is TGTGCCAGCAGTTTCGGGAGACCGGGAGGAGAGACCCAGTACTTC. It codes for CASSFGRPGGETQYF.

The V call is TRBV11-3, the J call TRBJ2-3; TRBD2 agrees at 7 bases. The CDR3 has 16 residues. The J segment lost 5 bases and the V segment lost 5 bases, leaving 13 bases of the junction unmatched. The germline V gene encodes CDR1 SGHNT and CDR2 YENEEA. This CDR3 reads CASSDRLAPNGDTQYF. CDR3 coding DNA: TGTGCCAGCAGCGACCGACTAGCTCCGAACGGAGATACGCAGTATTTT.

The chain links TRBV6-6 to TRBJ2-2; tentative D call: TRBD2 (5 bases). The length of the CDR3 is 13 residues. Germline V gives CDR1 MNHNY, CDR2 SVGAGI (reference sequence). V was shortened by 6 bases and J by 6 bases, with 11 bases between the two germline ends. This CDR3 is CASSYGRAGELFF. CDR3 bases: TGTGCCAGCAGCTACGGGCGGGCCGGGGAGCTGTTTTTT.

This chain connects TRBV29-1 to TRBJ2-3, with 8 bases matching TRBD1. Germline V gene data show CDR1 as SQVTM and CDR2 as ANQGSEA. With 6 bases clipped from V and 4 bases from J, the junction kept 6 bases outside the gene matches. There are 13 residues in the CDR3. As DNA, the CDR3 is TGCAGCGTCAGACAGGGGAAAGCAGATACGCAGTATTTT. The encoded protein is CSVRQGKADTQYF.

The gene calls are TRBV5-4 and TRBJ2-7, with 11 nucleotides matching TRBD2. CDR1 SGHNT and CDR2 YYREEE come from the germline V gene (reference sequence). The CDR3 runs to 18 residues. With V trimmed by 4 bases and J by 2 bases, 14 bases remained unmatched. CDR3 nucleotides: TGTGCCAGCAGCCCACAGAGCGGACTAGCGGGCGAAACCTACGAGCAGTACTTC. Translated: CASSPQSGLAGETYEQYF.

This clone was recorded only once. As DNA, the CDR3 is TGTGCCAGCAGCGTCGACCCTCAAATCAGGGGAGGCGATGAAGCTTTCTTT. Translation gives CASSVDPQIRGGDEAFF. The chain joins TRBV9 to TRBJ1-1; tentatively, D is TRBD1 (6 bases). Trimming cost V 2 bases and J 7 bases, with 24 bases left between them. The length of the CDR3 is 17 residues. Germline CDR1 is SGDLS and CDR2 is YYNGEE.

This chain uses TRBV25-1 with TRBJ2-3, with D maybe TRBD2 (6 bases). CDR3 length: 16 residues. The germline V gene encodes CDR1 MGHDK and CDR2 SYGVNS. Trimming left V 3 bases short and J 3 bases short, with 16 bases between. Here the CDR3 DNA reads TGTGCCAGCAGTGACCATCGGGACTCCGTAACAGATACGCAGTATTTT. This codes for CASSDHRDSVTDTQYF.

The chain links TRBV10-3 to TRBJ2-1; D is unresolved. The CDR3 spans 13 residues. Germline V gene lookup returns CDR1 ENHRY and CDR2 SYGVKD. Trimming took 7 bases from V and 3 from J, leaving 10 bases between them. CDR3 protein: CAITLDGYNEQFF. The DNA of the CDR3 is TGTGCCATCACCCTGGACGGCTACAATGAGCAGTTCTTC.

The chain couples TRBV6-1 to TRBJ2-1; D is unclear. The CDR3 covers 14 residues. Germline assignment: CDR1 MNHNS and CDR2 SASEGT. The V gene lost 1 base and the J gene lost 2 bases, with 6 bases spanning the gap. Written as DNA, the CDR3 is TGTGCCAGCAGTGAAGATCCTACCTACAATGAGCAGTTCTTC. Protein product: CASSEDPTYNEQFF.

The genes are TRBV4-2 and TRBJ1-1; a possible D gene is TRBD1 (5 bases). The germline CDR1 and CDR2 sequences are LGHNA and YNFKEQ. V lost 5 bases and J lost 5, with 12 bases in between. CDR3 length equals 13 residues. CDR3 nucleotides: TGTGCCAGCAGCTTTGACAGAGATACTGAAGCTTTCTTT. It codes for CASSFDRDTEAFF.

The chain joins TRBV30 to TRBJ2-3, with D possibly TRBD1 on 6 matching bases. Germline CDR1 and CDR2: GTSNPN and SVGIG (reference sequence). With 8 bases removed from V and 2 bases from J, the gap between germline ends came to 14 bases. CDR3 size: 13 residues. CDR3: CAQGQPNTDTQYF. The DNA for the CDR3 is TGTGCCCAAGGACAGCCAAACACAGATACGCAGTATTTT.